What follows are 21 T cell receptor beta chains derived from one specimen sequenced in a study of blood T cell repertoires in COVID-19 (dated by TCRdb to 2020 to 2021). Library preparation used the immunoSEQ multiplex PCR assay. Entries here come from immuneACCESS through TCRdb and include only in-frame sequences with V and J called. Some clones fail to appear in such tables; in the studies checked, an unresolved V gene covers under half of the shortfall, and the cause of the remainder is unknown. The sample data list approximately 240,000 clones, and around nine tenths of these were observed just once. Around 0.86% of the sample goes to the ten largest clones. The sequencing input was peripheral blood. The origin of the receptors is a man between 25 and 39 years old with COVID-19, enrolled during active disease.

In its sample, this clone was seen a few times. The chain recombines TRBV6-5 with TRBJ1-2; 7 bases match TRBD1. V lost 2 bases and J lost 0; bases outside the gene matches: 3. Germline values: CDR1 MNHEY, CDR2 SVGAGI. The CDR3 spans 15 residues. The CDR3 DNA is TGTGCCAGCAGTTACCGGGACAGCGCTAACTATGGCTACACCTTC. Translating gives CASSYRDSANYGYTF.

The genes are TRBV19 and TRBJ2-3; unclear D gene. The V end lost 5 bases, the J end lost 5 bases, and 14 bases lay between the germline ends. The CDR3 is 14 residues long. Per germline, CDR1 LNHDA and CDR2 SQIVND (reference sequence). The CDR3 DNA is TGTGCCAGTAGTCCCAACTCGATTGGAGATACGCAGTATTTT. This encodes CASSPNSIGDTQYF.

This clone was seen only a few times. This sequence joins TRBV6-4 and TRBJ2-7, with D perhaps matching TRBD1 (5 bases). Trimming left V 5 bases short and J 3 bases short, with 14 bases between. The CDR3 length is 14 residues. From germline, CDR1 is MRHNA and CDR2 SNTAGT. The CDR3 is CASSPDQGNYEQYF. Written as DNA, the CDR3 is TGTGCCAGCAGTCCCGACCAGGGAAACTACGAGCAGTACTTC.

The chain employs TRBV19 and TRBJ1-2, with a tentative D call TRBD1 (6 bases). CDR3 length equals 17 residues. In germline, CDR1 is LNHDA, CDR2 SQIVND (reference sequence). V was shortened by 4 bases and J by 2 bases, with 20 bases between the two germline ends. The DNA for the CDR3 is TGTGCCAGTAGTAGTGGTGCGGGGGCGCGGAGCAACTATGGCTACACCTTC. As protein: CASSSGAGARSNYGYTF.

The rearrangement uses TRBV28 and TRBJ1-3; 7 bases map to TRBD1. Germline V CDR1 and CDR2: MDHEN, SYDVKM. Losses at the gene ends were 5 bases for V and 5 bases for J; bases not matched to a gene: 9. The CDR3 sequence is 15 residues long. The CDR3 region has the DNA TGTGCCAGCAGTAACGGACAGGACTACAGAAACACCATATATTTT. This gives the protein CASSNGQDYRNTIYF.

The V gene is TRBV27, the J gene TRBJ1-5; D is uncertain. The CDR3 length is 13 residues. Between the trimmed V and J ends, which lost 6 bases and 5 bases, there was a span of 11 bases. Germline CDR1 reads MNHEY; CDR2 reads SMNVEV (reference sequence). The CDR3 DNA reads TGTGCCAGCAGGCTAACCCAGGATCAGCCCCAGCATTTT. Its translation is CASRLTQDQPQHF.

The chain uses TRBV25-1 and TRBJ1-4; 7 positions match TRBD1. Germline CDR1 is MGHDK and CDR2 is SYGVNS. Trimming cost V 3 bases and J 0 bases; bases outside gene matches: 7. This CDR3 spans 17 amino acids. The CDR3 loop is CASSDRTGPATNEKLFF. As DNA, the CDR3 is TGTGCCAGCAGTGACAGGACAGGACCCGCAACTAATGAAAAACTGTTTTTT.

This clone was detected only a few times. CDR3 DNA: TGTGCCAGCAGCTTACTTGGGGAGGCTTACGAGCAGTACTTC. This sequence encodes CASSLLGEAYEQYF. The rearrangement joins TRBV13 to TRBJ2-7; TRBD2 is a possible D gene (6 bases). This CDR3 spans 14 amino acids. The germline CDR1 and CDR2 sequences are PRHDT and FYEKMQ (reference sequence). Trimming removed 2 bases from V and 4 bases from J, with 12 bases in between.

The chain has TRBV5-1 and TRBJ2-3, with D tentatively TRBD2 (6 bases). Deletions cut 5 bases from V and 4 bases from J, with 17 bases between. In germline, CDR1 is SGHRS, CDR2 YFSETQ. This CDR3 comprises 15 residues. The CDR3 here is CASRPGGAVADTQYF. CDR3 coding DNA: TGCGCCAGCAGACCTGGCGGGGCAGTCGCAGATACGCAGTATTTT.

The V and J genes are TRBV3-1 (or the pseudogene TRBV3-2) and TRBJ1-3; no firm D call. The germline V gene encodes CDR1 LGHDT and CDR2 YNNKEL (reference sequence). Trimming took 0 bases from V and 0 from J, leaving 12 bases between them. The CDR3 consists of 17 residues. CDR3 nucleotides: TGTGCCAGCAGCCAAGATCGAATAGTCGTCTCTGGAAACACCATATATTTT. Translation: CASSQDRIVVSGNTIYF.

The chain is built from TRBV7-9 and TRBJ1-5, with D unclear. Trimming removed 1 base from V and 0 bases from J, with 16 bases in between. The CDR3 loop spans 18 amino acids. In germline, CDR1 is SEHNR, CDR2 FQNEAQ (reference sequence). The CDR3 DNA follows: TGTGCCAGCAGCTTAGAAAAGAGCAGGAACATTAGCAATCAGCCCCAGCATTTT. Translating gives CASSLEKSRNISNQPQHF.

This chain connects TRBV7-9 to TRBJ2-2; perhaps TRBD1 as D (6 bases). V was cut by 5 bases and J by 6 bases, with 22 bases left in between. Germline V CDR1 and CDR2: SEHNR, FQNEAQ (reference sequence). This CDR3 spans 17 amino acids. DNA of the CDR3: TGTGCCAGCAGCCCCCAAGGCCACAGGGAAAAAGCCGGGGAGCTGTTTTTT. Translating it yields CASSPQGHREKAGELFF.

The gene calls are TRBV7-6 and TRBJ2-7; TRBD2 matches 8 bases. This CDR3 is built from 16 residues. Germline V gives CDR1 SGHVS, CDR2 FNYEAQ. V lost 6 bases to trimming and J lost 7 bases; unmatched junction nucleotides: 17. The CDR3 reads CASSHSAGGGSYEQYF. CDR3 coding DNA: TGTGCCAGCAGTCACTCCGCGGGCGGGGGGTCGTATGAGCAGTACTTC.

The chain combines TRBV30 with TRBJ2-1; TRBD2 aligns across 7 bases. V dropped 4 bases and J dropped 7; count of bases not matched to a gene: 7. The CDR3 consists of 13 residues. From germline, CDR1 is GTSNPN and CDR2 SVGIG (reference sequence). The CDR3 spells CAWKVGGRNEQFF. Written as DNA, the CDR3 is TGTGCCTGGAAAGTGGGGGGGAGAAATGAGCAGTTCTTC.

This clone was recorded a few times. The chain combines TRBV7-9 with TRBJ2-3; weak D call: TRBD2 (7 bases). Germline CDR1 reads SEHNR; CDR2 reads FQNEAQ (reference sequence). The ends were cut back, 0 bases at V and 0 bases at J, with 10 bases in the middle. The CDR3 is 16 residues long. The CDR3 nucleotides are TGTGCCAGCAGCTTAGCGGGGGGGCTAAGCACAGATACGCAGTATTTT. It specifies CASSLAGGLSTDTQYF.

V usage is TRBV7-3 and J usage is TRBJ2-5, with D maybe TRBD2 (6 bases). The CDR3 contains 13 residues. The germline V and J ends were trimmed by 4 bases and 4 bases, with 10 bases remaining between them. Germline V gene sequence: CDR1 SGHTA, CDR2 FQGTGA. Written as DNA, the CDR3 is TGTGCCAGCAGCTCGGGGCGGGGAGAGACCCAGTACTTC. As protein: CASSSGRGETQYF.

This clone was observed a single time. The V and J genes are TRBV2 and TRBJ1-2, with 10 bases that match TRBD1. The CDR3 loop spans 17 amino acids. J was trimmed by 7 bases and V by 7 bases; bases with no gene match: 18. Germline values: CDR1 SNHLY, CDR2 FYNNEI. The CDR3 loop is CASIVDQSMRTGGGYTF. CDR3 sequence (DNA): TGTGCCAGCATTGTGGACCAGTCGATGCGGACAGGGGGTGGCTACACCTTC.

The V call is TRBV15, the J call TRBJ2-5; 11 bases are a match to TRBD2. The V gene's germline CDR1 is LNHNV and CDR2 YYDKDF (reference sequence). CDR3 size: 18 residues. V shed 4 bases and J 0 bases; nucleotides not matched to a gene: 10. CDR3 protein: CATSTQELAGVYQETQYF. Here the CDR3 DNA reads TGTGCCACCAGCACCCAAGAACTAGCGGGGGTTTACCAAGAGACCCAGTACTTC.

This chain uses TRBV7-3 with TRBJ2-7, with D unresolved. V was clipped by 4 bases and J by 7 bases, with 14 bases between them. Germline CDR1 SGHTA, CDR2 FQGTGA. CDR3 length: 13 residues. As DNA, the CDR3 is TGTGCCAGCAGCTCCACTAATCTAGGAGAGCAGTACTTC. Translated: CASSSTNLGEQYF.

The chain uses TRBV7-9 and TRBJ1-6, with unresolved D. V lost 3 bases and J lost 8, with 8 bases in between. The CDR3 sequence is 13 residues long. Germline CDR1 SEHNR, CDR2 FQNEAQ (reference sequence). The CDR3 DNA reads as TGTGCCAGCAGCTTCGATACTTATTCACCCCTCCACTTT. Translating gives CASSFDTYSPLHF.

This clone was seen a single time. This chain joins TRBV29-1 and TRBJ1-2, with 9 bases fitting TRBD1. The CDR3 totals 13 residues. Per germline, CDR1 SQVTM and CDR2 ANQGSEA. CDR3 bases: TGCGGATATTGGAGACAGGGGGTCTATGGCTACACCTTC. It is translated as CGYWRQGVYGYTF.